A selection of T cell receptor beta chains follows, all from one sample in a study of CD8+ T cells in alopecia areata. Profiled with immunoSEQ multiplex PCR; TCRdb holds only in-frame clones, not every one. The profile shows 170,000 or so clones, roughly 63% of them singletons. Sequenced here: CD4+ T cells sorted from blood, sampled at week 0. The origin of the receptors is a human donor with alopecia areata. Both conserved end residues are part of each CDR3. D genes are given only for firm matches. Clone sizes are given selectively: once, few, many, or a class where the clone is expanded.

D gene	J gene	V gene	clone size	CDR3 protein	CDR3 DNA
TRBD2	TRBJ2-1	TRBV27	few	CATQIAGSSYNEQFF	TGTGCCACCCAAATAGCGGGGAGCTCCTACAATGAGCAGTTCTTC
NA	TRBJ1-2	TRBV30	NA	CARDSLRAPLSNYGYTF	TGTGCCCGAGATAGTCTCAGGGCCCCACTTTCTAACTATGGCTACACCTTC
TRBD1	TRBJ2-7	TRBV5-1	NA	CASSGGWGQGTYEQYF	TGCGCCAGCAGCGGAGGGTGGGGACAGGGAACCTACGAGCAGTACTTC
NA	TRBJ2-7	TRBV2	few	CASRAGSFKEQYF	TGTGCCAGCAGGGCCGGGTCGTTCAAGGAGCAGTACTTC
NA	TRBJ1-2	TRBV29-1	NA	CSTLEGVYGYTF	TGCAGCACCCTTGAGGGAGTCTATGGCTACACCTTC
TRBD1	TRBJ2-7	TRBV11-3	NA	CASSLEGGQGYEQYF	TGTGCCAGCAGCTTAGAGGGGGGACAGGGCTACGAGCAGTACTTC
NA	TRBJ2-1	TRBV29-1	NA	CSVESGNNEQFF	TGCAGCGTTGAATCTGGAAACAATGAGCAGTTCTTC
NA	TRBJ2-3	TRBV27	NA	CASRGYSTDTQYF	TGTGCCAGCAGGGGTTATAGCACAGATACGCAGTATTTT
TRBD1	TRBJ1-1	TRBV6-1	many	CASRDRAFTEAFF	TGTGCCAGCCGAGACAGGGCGTTCACTGAAGCTTTCTTT
NA	TRBJ1-2	TRBV6-6	NA	CASSYSPAGNYGYTF	TGTGCCAGCAGTTACTCGCCCGCGGGGAACTATGGCTACACCTTC
TRBD1	TRBJ2-7	TRBV4-3	NA	CASSPHRGWSYEQYF	TGCGCCAGCAGCCCTCACAGGGGGTGGTCCTACGAGCAGTACTTC
NA	TRBJ1-2	TRBV30	NA	CAWSAVYGYTF	TGTGCCTGGAGTGCGGTCTATGGCTACACCTTC
TRBD1	TRBJ2-5	TRBV11-2	NA	CASSLGGGPTETQYF	TGTGCCAGCAGCTTAGGAGGGGGCCCTACGGAGACCCAGTACTTC
NA	TRBJ2-5	TRBV9	NA	CASSVAPQETQYF	TGTGCCAGCAGCGTAGCTCCCCAAGAGACCCAGTACTTC
NA	TRBJ2-3	TRBV7-3	NA	CASSLAGAHTDTQYF	TGTGCCAGCAGCTTGGCGGGGGCCCACACAGATACGCAGTATTTT
TRBD1	TRBJ2-1	TRBV7-2	NA	CASSLVPQGALMTEQFF	TGTGCCAGCAGCTTAGTACCACAGGGGGCCCTTATGACTGAGCAGTTCTTC
NA	TRBJ1-1	TRBV9	NA	CASSVAGVFPITEAFF	TGTGCCAGCAGCGTAGCCGGGGTGTTCCCGATCACTGAAGCTTTCTTT
NA	TRBJ2-1	TRBV14	NA	CASSQVKILMGAYNEQFF	TGTGCCAGCAGCCAAGTCAAGATTCTCATGGGAGCCTACAATGAGCAGTTCTTC
NA	TRBJ2-1	TRBV5-1	NA	CASSLQGDEQFF	TGCGCCAGCAGCTTACAGGGCGATGAGCAGTTCTTC
NA	TRBJ1-2	TRBV30	NA	CAWSVRTDYGYTF	TGTGCCTGGAGTGTGCGGACGGATTATGGCTACACCTTC
NA	TRBJ1-5	TRBV19	NA	CAAADGEQPQHF	TGTGCCGCAGCTGATGGAGAACAGCCCCAGCATTTT
TRBD1	TRBJ2-2	TRBV29-1	many	CSVSTGATGELFF	TGCAGCGTTTCGACAGGGGCCACCGGGGAGCTGTTTTTT
NA	TRBJ2-1	TRBV7-9	NA	CASSPLGQGLNEQFF	TGTGCCAGCAGCCCACTAGGTCAGGGCCTCAATGAGCAGTTCTTC
TRBD1	TRBJ1-5	TRBV2	NA	CASSEQGGNQPQHF	TGTGCCAGCAGTGAGCAGGGGGGCAATCAGCCCCAGCATTTT
TRBD1	TRBJ2-5	TRBV29-1	NA	CSVADRGLETQYF	TGCAGCGTTGCGGACAGGGGGCTGGAGACCCAGTACTTC
NA	TRBJ1-2	TRBV9	NA	CASSVGTDGYTF	TGTGCCAGCAGCGTAGGAACGGACGGCTACACCTTC
TRBD1	TRBJ1-2	TRBV25-1	NA	CASSKGRDRGRDGYTF	TGTGCCAGCAGTAAGGGGAGGGACAGGGGGCGCGATGGCTACACCTTC
NA	TRBJ2-7	TRBV7-2	NA	CASSLRSGDSYEQYF	TGTGCCAGCAGCTTAAGGTCGGGGGACTCCTACGAGCAGTACTTC
NA	TRBJ2-1	TRBV5-1	NA	CASSRELNEQFF	TGCGCCAGCAGCAGGGAACTCAATGAGCAGTTCTTC
NA	TRBJ2-2	TRBV9	NA	CASSVVGNTGELFF	TGTGCCAGCAGCGTAGTCGGGAACACCGGGGAGCTGTTTTTT
TRBD1	TRBJ1-5	TRBV30	NA	CAWRGQGNQPQHF	TGTGCCTGGAGGGGACAGGGCAATCAGCCCCAGCATTTT
TRBD1	TRBJ1-1	TRBV25-1	NA	CASRGQGGNTEAFF	TGTGCCAGCAGGGGACAGGGGGGGAACACTGAAGCTTTCTTT
NA	TRBJ1-1	TRBV29-1	NA	CSVERQNTEAFF	TGCAGCGTTGAAAGGCAGAACACTGAAGCTTTCTTT
NA	TRBJ2-7	TRBV18	NA	CASSQTADPSYEQYF	TGTGCCAGCTCTCAGACAGCTGACCCCTCCTACGAGCAGTACTTC
TRBD2	TRBJ2-1	TRBV2	few	CASSASLAGGNNEQFF	TGTGCCAGCAGTGCTTCTCTAGCGGGGGGGAACAATGAGCAGTTCTTC
NA	TRBJ2-7	TRBV5-1	NA	CASSPGASSYEQYF	TGCGCCAGCAGCCCCGGCGCCTCTTCCTACGAGCAGTACTTC
NA	TRBJ1-5	TRBV5-6	NA	CASSRRGRGSNQPQHF	TGTGCCAGCAGCCGAAGGGGCAGGGGCAGCAATCAGCCCCAGCATTTT
NA	TRBJ1-4	TRBV29-1	few	CSVGQGEEKLFF	TGCAGCGTTGGCCAGGGAGAGGAAAAACTGTTTTTT
NA	TRBJ1-1	TRBV18	NA	CASSSDPAAEAFF	TGTGCCAGCTCATCGGACCCGGCGGCTGAAGCTTTCTTT
NA	TRBJ2-1	TRBV11-2	NA	CARGVHLEQFF	TGTGCCAGGGGGGTCCACCTTGAGCAGTTCTTC
NA	TRBJ2-2	TRBV2	NA	CASSEKQTTGELFF	TGTGCCAGCAGTGAAAAACAAACCACCGGGGAGCTGTTTTTT
NA	TRBJ2-1	TRBV7-8	NA	CASSLIGESSYNEQFF	TGTGCCAGCAGCTTAATAGGGGAGAGCTCCTACAATGAGCAGTTCTTC
NA	TRBJ1-1	TRBV5-1	NA	CASSLSRGVPMNTEAFF	TGCGCCAGCAGTTTATCCAGGGGTGTACCCATGAACACTGAAGCTTTCTTT
TRBD1	TRBJ1-5	TRBV30	once	CAWSVRRDRGLVRHSNQPQHF	TGTGCCTGGAGTGTTAGGAGGGACAGGGGATTGGTGAGGCATAGCAATCAGCCCCAGCATTTT
NA	TRBJ2-7	TRBV5-1	NA	CASSPRQVTYEQYF	TGCGCCAGCAGCCCCAGACAGGTAACCTACGAGCAGTACTTC
NA	TRBJ2-6	TRBV27	NA	CASSLEGAGANVLTF	TGTGCCAGCAGTTTAGAGGGGGCTGGGGCCAACGTCCTGACTTTC
NA	TRBJ2-5	TRBV2	NA	CASSVLGGSETQYF	TGTGCCAGCAGTGTACTAGGAGGTTCGGAGACCCAGTACTTC
NA	TRBJ1-1	TRBV4-2	few	CASSQGRGAVTEAFF	TGTGCCAGCAGCCAAGGGAGGGGGGCCGTCACTGAAGCTTTCTTT
TRBD1	TRBJ2-5	TRBV5-6	few	CASSGQRTGHQETQYF	TGTGCCAGCAGCGGGCAACGGACAGGACACCAAGAGACCCAGTACTTC
TRBD1	TRBJ2-2	TRBV29-1	NA	CSVNRGNTGELFF	TGCAGCGTTAACAGGGGGAACACCGGGGAGCTGTTTTTT
NA	TRBJ2-3	TRBV7-2	NA	CASSLAVTGIRTDTQYF	TGTGCCAGCAGCCTAGCTGTTACCGGGATTCGCACAGATACGCAGTATTTT
NA	TRBJ2-7	TRBV29-1	NA	CSVRPLTSYEQYF	TGCAGCGTTCGTCCCCTGACCTCCTACGAGCAGTACTTC
NA	TRBJ1-2	TRBV29-1	few	CSAAGGSGDGGYTF	TGCAGCGCCGCGGGGGGATCCGGGGATGGTGGCTACACCTTC
NA	TRBJ1-6	TRBV27	NA	CASSLDGTVSPLHF	TGTGCCAGCAGTTTGGACGGTACGGTTTCACCCCTCCACTTT
NA	TRBJ1-6	TRBV4-1	NA	CASRSTGKSPLHF	TGCGCCAGCAGGTCAACAGGGAAGTCACCCCTCCACTTT